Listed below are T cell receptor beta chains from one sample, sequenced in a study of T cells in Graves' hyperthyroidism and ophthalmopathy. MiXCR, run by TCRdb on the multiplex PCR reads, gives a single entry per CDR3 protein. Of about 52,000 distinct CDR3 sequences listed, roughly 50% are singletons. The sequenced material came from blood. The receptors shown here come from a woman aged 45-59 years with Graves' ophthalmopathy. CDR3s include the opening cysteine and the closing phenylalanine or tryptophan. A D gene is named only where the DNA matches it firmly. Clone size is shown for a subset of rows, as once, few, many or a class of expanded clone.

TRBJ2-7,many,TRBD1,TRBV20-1,CSAQGGQGFYEQYF,TGCAGTGCTCAGGGAGGACAGGGGTTTTACGAGCAGTACTTC
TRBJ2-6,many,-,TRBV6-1,CASSHTEGANVLTF,TGTGCCAGCAGTCACACGGAGGGGGCCAACGTCCTGACTTTC
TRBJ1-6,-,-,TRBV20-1,CSATLAGGPLHF,TGCAGTGCTACTTTAGCCGGGGGCCCCCTCCACTTT
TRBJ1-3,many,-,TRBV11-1,CASSWCRGPKNTIYF,TGTGCCAGCAGCTGGTGTCGGGGGCCTAAAAACACCATATATTTT
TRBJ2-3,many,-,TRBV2,CASSVPGADTQYF,TGTGCCAGCAGTGTCCCTGGGGCAGATACGCAGTATTTT
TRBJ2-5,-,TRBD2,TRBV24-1,CATSDSGTSGSGETQYF,TGTGCCACCAGTGATTCTGGGACTAGCGGGAGCGGGGAGACCCAGTACTTC
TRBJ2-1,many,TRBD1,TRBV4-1,CASSRRGTGPINEQFF,TGCGCCAGCAGTCGTCGAGGGACAGGCCCTATCAATGAGCAGTTCTTC
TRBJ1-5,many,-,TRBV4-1,CASSQLYSNQPQHF,TGCGCCAGCAGTCAACTGTATAGCAATCAGCCCCAGCATTTT
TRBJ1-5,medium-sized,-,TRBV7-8,CASSLVSDQPQHF,TGTGCCAGCAGCTTAGTGTCAGATCAGCCCCAGCATTTT
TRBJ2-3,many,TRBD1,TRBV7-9,CANSWDREPDTQYF,TGTGCCAATTCCTGGGACAGGGAACCAGATACGCAGTATTTT
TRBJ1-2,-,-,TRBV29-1,CSFRQLQGYTF,TGCAGCTTTCGACAGCTCCAGGGCTACACCTTC
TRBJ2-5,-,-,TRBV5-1,CASSLVGHTQETQYF,TGCGCCAGCAGCCTTGTGGGACACACTCAAGAGACCCAGTACTTC
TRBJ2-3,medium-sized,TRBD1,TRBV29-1,CSVEGTGGERPSTDTQYF,TGCAGCGTTGAAGGGACAGGGGGAGAACGACCTAGCACAGATACGCAGTATTTT
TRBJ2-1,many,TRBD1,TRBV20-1,CSASPSWGQGVSNEQFF,TGCAGTGCTAGCCCAAGTTGGGGACAGGGGGTTTCTAATGAGCAGTTCTTC